What follows describes a single T cell receptor (beta chain). The target antigen is unknown. Profiled with immunoSEQ multiplex PCR; TCRdb holds only in-frame clones, not every one. Among under 150,000 clones, 65% to 90% were seen once, and the ten largest hold 7.9%. The V gene lost 4 bases and the J gene lost 1 base, with 10 bases spanning the gap. Germline CDR1 SGHDN, CDR2 FVKESK. The CDR3 loop spans 14 amino acids. The source of the sample is a study of T cell responses to AZD1222 COVID-19 vaccine. Regarding the study as a whole: The study found Spike-specific TCR breadth and depth rose after two AZD1222 doses. It was only after the peak T cell response that any repertoires were sampled. Reportedly, nearly half the spike-specific TCRs target unmutated variant regions.

The clonotype comes from an adult who received the MenACWY meningococcal vaccine as a control. The chain couples TRBV14 to TRBJ1-1; possibly TRBD1 for D (6 bases). Source: peripheral blood, taken 28 days after the second dose of the MenACWY control vaccine. CDR3 loop: CASSRKQGNTEAFF. CDR3 in DNA: TGTGCCAGCAGCCGTAAACAGGGGAACACTGAAGCTTTCTTT.